The 17 T cell receptor beta chains below were found in one sample sequenced in a study of CD8 T cells in Susac syndrome. With random hexamers, 0.5 to 1 ug RNA was reverse transcribed. TCRdb re-analysed the immunoSEQ multiplex PCR reads in MiXCR, keeping a single row per CDR3 protein. In the table there are roughly 200,000 distinct CDR3 sequences, roughly 94% of which are singletons. Source material: CD4+ T cells from PBMCs. These receptors all stem from a human donor with Susac syndrome.

The chain uses TRBV15 and TRBJ1-5, with D uncertain. Germline CDR1 reads LNHNV; CDR2 reads YYDKDF (reference sequence). The CDR3 extends over 13 amino acids. V was clipped by 5 bases and J by 3 bases, with 8 bases between them. CDR3: CATSARFNQPQHF. CDR3 bases: TGTGCCACCAGCGCCAGGTTCAATCAGCCCCAGCATTTT.

The chain combines TRBV12-5 with TRBJ2-4; TRBD2 might be the D (5 bases). CDR3 length: 17 amino acids. Looked up from germline, CDR1 is LGHNT and CDR2 is FRNRAP. V was trimmed by 1 base and J by 0 bases, leaving 13 bases between them. The chain's CDR3 is CASGLGRRDIAKNIQYF. CDR3 DNA: TGTGCTAGTGGTTTGGGCCGACGGGATATAGCCAAAAACATTCAGTACTTC.

The rearrangement links TRBV20-1 to TRBJ1-2; D not resolved. Looked up from germline, CDR1 is DFQATT and CDR2 is SNEGSKA (reference sequence). V lost 6 bases to trimming and J lost 2 bases, with 13 bases between them. The CDR3 is 13 amino acids. Written as DNA, the CDR3 is TGCAGTGCCCCCGAACCTGTGAACTATGGCTACACCTTC. This gives the protein CSAPEPVNYGYTF.

A single count supports this clonotype. The genes are TRBV5-4 and TRBJ2-3, with D perhaps matching TRBD2 (6 bases). V was clipped by 2 bases and J by 2 bases, with 9 bases between them. In germline, CDR1 is SGHNT, CDR2 YYREEE (reference sequence). The CDR3 totals 14 residues. The CDR3 DNA reads as TGTGCCAGCAGCTTAGGGACTTTCACAGATACGCAGTATTTT. Its translation is CASSLGTFTDTQYF.

The chain has TRBV19 and TRBJ1-1; TRBD1 might be the D (5 bases). CDR3 length: 16 residues. V was cut by 2 bases and J by 1 base, with 14 bases left in between. Germline CDR1 is LNHDA and CDR2 is SQIVND (reference sequence). The CDR3 coding sequence is TGTGCCAGTAGTATAATGCCCTCGACAGCGAACACTGAAGCTTTCTTT. Protein: CASSIMPSTANTEAFF.

The genes are TRBV2 and TRBJ2-4, with 13 positions matching TRBD2. Germline lookup yields CDR1 SNHLY and CDR2 FYNNEI. Trimming took 6 bases from V and 16 from J; bases not matched to a gene: 9. This CDR3 contains 13 residues. CDR3 protein: CASRIGLAGANYF. CDR3 in DNA: TGTGCCAGCAGGATCGGACTAGCGGGGGCCAACTACTTC.

The chain combines TRBV20-1 with TRBJ1-2, with 10 bases that match TRBD1. Germline-derived CDR1 and CDR2 are DFQATT and SNEGSKA (reference sequence). The CDR3 sequence is 14 residues long. V gave up 7 bases and J gave up 1 base; unmatched junction bases: 6. CDR3 in amino acids: CSGATGGLNYGYTF. The CDR3 region has the DNA TGCAGTGGAGCGACAGGGGGCCTTAACTATGGCTACACCTTC.

CDR3 protein: CASSQNRDPMWEQYF. CDR3 nucleotides: TGTGCCAGCAGCCAAAACCGGGACCCGATGTGGGAGCAGTACTTC. The genes are TRBV4-2 and TRBJ2-7, with D perhaps being TRBD1 or TRBD2 (5 bases each). With 2 bases removed from V and 7 bases from J, the gap between germline ends came to 18 bases. This CDR3 comprises 15 residues. Per germline, CDR1 LGHNA and CDR2 YNFKEQ.

The rearrangement links TRBV7-2 to TRBJ1-2; no clear D. The CDR3 is 11 amino acids. V was shortened by 1 base and J by 14 bases, with 11 bases between the two germline ends. The V gene's germline CDR1 is SGHTA and CDR2 FQGNSA. For the CDR3, the DNA is TGTGCCAGCAGCTTAGTCGAGGTGGGGACCTTC. As protein: CASSLVEVGTF. Complete variable domain (other parts from reference TRBV7-2 and TRBJ1-2): GAGVSQSPSNKVTEKGKDVELRCDPISGHTALYWYRQSLGQGLEFLIYFQGNSAPDKSGLPSDRFSAERTGGSVSTLTIQRTQQEDSAVYLCASSLVEVGTFGSGTRLTVV.

The chain links TRBV1 to TRBJ1-6. TRBV1 is a pseudogene. This CDR3 has 16 amino acids. CDR3 loop: CTSSQDRSEWMRPLHF. CDR3 nucleotide sequence: TGCACCAGCAGCCAAGATCGGTCGGAGTGGATGAGACCCCTCCACTTT.

V and J are TRBV19 and TRBJ2-7; D not certain. The CDR3 has 13 amino acids. Germline-derived CDR1 and CDR2 are LNHDA and SQIVND (reference sequence). V was pared by 1 base and J by 4 bases, with 8 bases between. CDR3 residues: CASSIAGRYEQYF. CDR3 in DNA: TGTGCCAGTAGTATAGCCGGACGTTACGAGCAGTACTTC.

The chain recombines TRBV30 with TRBJ1-3; no firm D call. This CDR3 region has 15 residues. Trimming took off 4 bases at V and 0 bases at J, with 13 bases between the two ends. Germline V CDR1 and CDR2: GTSNPN, SVGIG (reference sequence). This chain's CDR3 is CAWKAESYSGNTIYF. In DNA, the CDR3 is TGTGCCTGGAAGGCAGAAAGCTACTCTGGAAACACCATATATTTT.

The chain uses TRBV27 and TRBJ2-1; 9 nucleotides agree with TRBD2. Germline loops: CDR1 MNHEY, CDR2 SMNVEV (reference sequence). The junction had 8 bases not matched to a gene; V was cut back by 5 bases and J by 0 bases. This CDR3 is 17 amino acids long. CDR3 sequence: CASSPWGAGGSYNEQFF. DNA of the CDR3: TGTGCCAGCAGTCCTTGGGGAGCGGGGGGCTCCTACAATGAGCAGTTCTTC.

The chain is built from TRBV7-2 and TRBJ2-5; the D gene is possibly TRBD1 (6 bases). The CDR3 spans 16 residues. The V and J ends lost 1 base and 6 bases respectively, with 18 bases between them. Germline CDR1 and CDR2: SGHTA and FQGNSA. The CDR3 coding sequence is TGTGCCAGCAGCTTAGGGGGAACAGGGATAAAAAAGACCCAGTACTTC. Translation gives CASSLGGTGIKKTQYF.

The V gene is TRBV20-1, the J gene TRBJ2-7, with 7 bases identical to TRBD2. The trim removed 6 bases at V and 2 bases at J, leaving 7 bases unmatched. The CDR3 contains 13 residues. CDR1 and CDR2 from the germline V gene are DFQATT and SNEGSKA (reference sequence). This chain's CDR3 is CSAQRDPTYEQYF. The CDR3 coding sequence is TGCAGTGCCCAGCGGGACCCCACCTACGAGCAGTACTTC.

The rearrangement joins TRBV4-2 to TRBJ2-7, with D tentatively TRBD1 (5 bases). Looked up from germline, CDR1 is LGHNA and CDR2 is YNFKEQ. V lost 4 bases, J lost 2 bases, and 15 bases lay in between. The CDR3 is 15 amino acids. The CDR3 nucleotides read TGTGCCAGCAGCCGACTTGACAGTATTGCCTACGAGCAGTACTTC. Translating it yields CASSRLDSIAYEQYF.

The chain uses TRBV20-1 and TRBJ1-1; no clear D. V lost 0 bases to trimming and J lost 5 bases, with 7 bases between them. Germline V lookup: CDR1 DFQATT, CDR2 SNEGSKA (reference sequence). The CDR3 length is 12 residues. CDR3 in amino acids: CSARDNPTEAFF. The DNA for the CDR3 is TGCAGTGCTAGAGATAACCCTACTGAAGCTTTCTTT.